These T cell receptor beta chains were read from a single sample in a study of blood T cell repertoires in COVID-19. Clones were read by immunoSEQ multiplex PCR, and TCRdb kept only the in-frame ones, dropping some. This table has approximately 210,000 clones, 87% appearing once. Sequenced: peripheral blood. These TCRs come from a man aged 35 to 55 with active or convalescent COVID-19. Each CDR3 is given with its conserved first and last residue. A D gene is named only where the DNA matches it firmly. Clone size is given for some rows only: seen once, a few or many times, or a class if the clone is expanded.

J: TRBJ2-7
D: -
V: TRBV5-5
size: medium-sized
DNA: TGTGCCAGCAGTCACGCCGGCTACGAGCAGTACTTC
CDR3: CASSHAGYEQYF

J: TRBJ1-1
D: -
V: TRBV6-5
size: few
DNA: TGTGCCAGCAGCGCGGGGCCAGGGACTGAAGCTTTCTTT
CDR3: CASSAGPGTEAFF

J: TRBJ2-1
D: TRBD2
V: TRBV7-6
size: -
DNA: TGTGCCAGCAGCTCGAGCGGGAGGGCCCCCCCCAATGAGCAGTTCTTC
CDR3: CASSSSGRAPPNEQFF

J: TRBJ1-6
D: -
V: TRBV15
size: -
DNA: TGTGCCACCAGCAGCGACCGGGACTATAATTCACCCCTCCACTTT
CDR3: CATSSDRDYNSPLHF

J: TRBJ1-3
D: -
V: TRBV5-5
size: -
DNA: TGTGCCAGCAGCTTGCTACCAGGGACTGGAAACACCATATATTTT
CDR3: CASSLLPGTGNTIYF

J: TRBJ2-1
D: TRBD2
V: TRBV28
size: -
DNA: TGTGCCAGCAGCCCAGAGCGGGGGAGCTCCTACAATGAGCAGTTCTTC
CDR3: CASSPERGSSYNEQFF

J: TRBJ1-2
D: TRBD1
V: TRBV7-6
size: -
DNA: TGTGCCAGCAGCGCCGATCCGGGACAGGGGGCCTATGGCTACACCTTC
CDR3: CASSADPGQGAYGYTF

J: TRBJ1-1
D: TRBD1
V: TRBV7-8
size: -
DNA: TGTGCCAGCAGCTTAGACCAAAGGACAGGGGGGACTGAAGCTTTCTTT
CDR3: CASSLDQRTGGTEAFF

J: TRBJ1-5
D: -
V: TRBV29-1
size: -
DNA: TGCAGCGTTGAAGGGGTTGTGGAGTGGAATCAGCCCCAGCATTTT
CDR3: CSVEGVVEWNQPQHF

J: TRBJ1-5
D: TRBD1
V: TRBV27
size: -
DNA: TGTGCCAGCAGTTGGGGACAGAGTAGCAATCAGCCCCAGCATTTT
CDR3: CASSWGQSSNQPQHF

J: TRBJ2-1
D: TRBD2
V: TRBV19
size: -
DNA: TGTGCCAGTAAGGACGGCGGGAGCTCCTACAATGAGCAGTTCTTC
CDR3: CASKDGGSSYNEQFF

J: TRBJ1-5
D: TRBD1
V: TRBV19
size: once
DNA: TGTGCCAGTAGTACAATTATGGGGACAGGGTATCAGCCCCAGCATTTT
CDR3: CASSTIMGTGYQPQHF

J: TRBJ1-6
D: TRBD1
V: TRBV9
size: -
DNA: TGTGCCAGCAGCAGGGACAGAGTGAATTCACCCCTCCACTTT
CDR3: CASSRDRVNSPLHF

J: TRBJ1-5
D: -
V: TRBV5-1
size: -
DNA: TGCGCCAGCAGCTTGTTCAGTGCTGATCAGCCCCAGCATTTT
CDR3: CASSLFSADQPQHF

J: TRBJ2-1
D: -
V: TRBV20-1
size: -
DNA: TGCAGTGCTAGCTCCAATGAGCAGTTCTTC
CDR3: CSASSNEQFF

J: TRBJ1-6
D: -
V: TRBV27
size: once
DNA: TGTGCCAGCAGTCTGTGGGACTCGAGCTCCTATAATTCACCCCTCCACTTT
CDR3: CASSLWDSSSYNSPLHF

J: TRBJ2-1
D: TRBD2
V: TRBV27
size: once
DNA: TGTGCCAGCAGTTTAGGCGGGAGATGGGGGAATGAGCAGTTCTTC
CDR3: CASSLGGRWGNEQFF

J: TRBJ2-5
D: TRBD2
V: TRBV28
size: -
DNA: TGTGCCAGCAGTTCCCCGGGGGGTAGCGGGAGAAGTGAGACCCAGTACTTC
CDR3: CASSSPGGSGRSETQYF

J: TRBJ1-1
D: TRBD1
V: TRBV29-1
size: few
DNA: TGCAGCGTTGACGGACAGGAATTAGCTTTCTTT
CDR3: CSVDGQELAFF

J: TRBJ1-1
D: TRBD1
V: TRBV10-2
size: -
DNA: TGCGCCAGCAACGGACAGGTAAACACTGAAGCTTTCTTT
CDR3: CASNGQVNTEAFF

J: TRBJ1-5
D: -
V: TRBV2
size: once
DNA: TGTGCCAGCAGTGAAGCGCTTCATGGGGGCACCAATCAGCCCCAGCATTTT
CDR3: CASSEALHGGTNQPQHF